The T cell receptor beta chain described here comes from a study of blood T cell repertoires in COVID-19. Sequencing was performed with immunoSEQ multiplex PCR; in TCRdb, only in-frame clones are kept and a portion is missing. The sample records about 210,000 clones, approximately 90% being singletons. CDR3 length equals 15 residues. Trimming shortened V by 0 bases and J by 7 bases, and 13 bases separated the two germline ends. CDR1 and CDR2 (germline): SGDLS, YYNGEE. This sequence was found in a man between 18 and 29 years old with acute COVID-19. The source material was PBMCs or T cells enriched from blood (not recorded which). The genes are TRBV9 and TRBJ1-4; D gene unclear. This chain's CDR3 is CASSVGWAGGEKLFF. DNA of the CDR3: TGTGCCAGCAGCGTAGGATGGGCGGGTGGTGAAAAACTGTTTTTT.